This T cell receptor beta chain was profiled in a study of blood T cell repertoires in COVID-19. Across the study: Both acute and convalescent COVID-19 samples were obtained from the United States, Italy and Spain. In each case, the material was cDNA or gDNA derived from T cells, B-cell-depleted T cells, or PBMCs.

As handled by the study authors: Quantification of nucleated cells was approximated via reference gene primer amplification. Sequencing used immunoSEQ multiplex PCR; TCRdb keeps in-frame clones, though not all of them. The V and J calls and the clone size are those of that table, but D and trimming were determined from the DNA. The sample carries 150,000 to 200,000 clones, about 86% recorded once. This CDR3 region has 17 residues. The germline gives CDR1 MNHEY, CDR2 SMNVEV (reference sequence). The V and J ends lost 6 bases and 8 bases, in that order; junction bases with no gene match: 14. The chain couples TRBV27 to TRBJ2-1; 12 bases are shared with TRBD2. The clonotype originates from a woman in her 70s who had recovered from COVID-19. Sequenced input: peripheral blood. CDR3 bases: TGTGCCAGCAGCCCCCTGGGGTGGACTAGCGGGAAGTATGAGCAGTTCTTC. Translated, it gives CASSPLGWTSGKYEQFF.